The 32 T cell receptor beta chains presented below share a single source sample, sequenced in a study of beta chain features in type 1 diabetes. Reverse transcribing all isolated RNA meant expressed TCRB transcripts were sequenced. Sequenced by immunoSEQ multiplex PCR; TCRdb stores in-frame clones only, minus some. This table holds tens of thousands of clones, 64% found once. Sequenced sample: Tregs from blood. The receptor source for this set is a woman aged 25 to 45 in good health.

This clone has only a few counts. The chain combines TRBV7-8 with TRBJ2-7, with 10 positions matching TRBD1. The CDR3 is 16 residues long. Germline CDR1 SGHVS, CDR2 FQNEAQ. V lost 6 bases to trimming and J lost 5 bases; unmatched junction nucleotides: 13. This chain's CDR3 is CASRSSTGGGRDEQYF. The CDR3 bases are TGTGCCAGCAGGTCCTCGACAGGGGGCGGGAGAGACGAGCAGTACTTC.

This rearrangement joins TRBV2 to TRBJ1-5, with 7 bases aligning to TRBD1. Germline CDR1 reads SNHLY; CDR2 reads FYNNEI. The ends lost 6 bases at V and 4 bases at J; junction bases unmatched: 9. This CDR3 has 15 amino acids. This CDR3 reads CASSGTARPNQPQHF. The DNA for the CDR3 is TGTGCCAGCAGCGGGACAGCGAGACCAAATCAGCCCCAGCATTTT.

CDR3 amino acids: CASSPLLYEQYF. CDR3 DNA sequence: TGTGCCAGCAGCCCACTTCTGTACGAGCAGTACTTC. The genes are TRBV7-9 and TRBJ2-7, with D uncertain. The CDR3 loop spans 12 amino acids. With 5 bases removed from V and 4 bases from J, the gap between germline ends came to 9 bases. Per germline, CDR1 SEHNR and CDR2 FQNEAQ (reference sequence).

The chain employs TRBV25-1 and TRBJ2-3; weak D call: TRBD1 (6 bases). The V end was cut by 4 bases, the J end by 2 bases, with 13 bases between. The CDR3 sequence is 15 residues long. The germline gives CDR1 MGHDK, CDR2 SYGVNS. The CDR3 DNA reads as TGTGCCAGCAGTGCCCAACAGGGAAACACAGATACGCAGTATTTT. Protein sequence: CASSAQQGNTDTQYF. Full variable domain (remainder filled in from reference TRBV25-1 and TRBJ2-3): EADIYQTPRYLVIGTGKKITLECSQTMGHDKMYWYQQDPGMELHLIHYSYGVNSTEKGDLSSESTVSRIRTEHFPLTLESARPSHTSQYLCASSAQQGNTDTQYFGPGTRLTVL.

The V call is TRBV6-6, the J call TRBJ2-5, with 8 bases fitting TRBD1. The germline CDR1 and CDR2 sequences are MNHNY and SVGAGI (reference sequence). Losses at the gene ends were 8 bases for V and 9 bases for J; bases not matched to a gene: 20. The CDR3 totals 16 residues. The CDR3 sequence is CASHLTVGQGYYPQYF. As DNA, the CDR3 is TGTGCCAGCCACCTTACCGTCGGACAGGGCTACTATCCCCAGTACTTC.

The CDR3 sequence is CASSYRGQDTEAFF. CDR3 DNA sequence: TGTGCCAGTAGTTACAGGGGGCAGGACACTGAAGCTTTCTTT. V is TRBV19 and J is TRBJ1-1; TRBD1 agrees at 9 bases. Germline values: CDR1 LNHDA, CDR2 SQIVND (reference sequence). The CDR3 has 14 amino acids. V gave up 5 bases and J gave up 3 bases; unmatched junction bases: 4.

This sequence joins TRBV4-3 and TRBJ2-1, with 10 bases lining up with TRBD2. Per the germline V gene, CDR1 is LGHNA and CDR2 is YSLEER. J gave up 0 bases and V 1 base, and 9 bases lay outside the gene matches. CDR3 length: 19 residues. The CDR3 DNA follows: TGCGCCAGCAGCCAAGTCTTCCACCCTAGCGGGAGCTCCTACAATGAGCAGTTCTTC. This translates into CASSQVFHPSGSSYNEQFF.

The chain employs TRBV18 and TRBJ2-1; a possible D gene is TRBD2 (5 bases). Trimming removed 6 bases from V and 8 bases from J, with 11 bases in between. The CDR3 has 12 residues. Germline assignment: CDR1 KGHSH and CDR2 LQKENI. For the CDR3, the DNA is TGTGCCAGCTCCTGGGAGTGGGATGAGCAGTTCTTC. Residues: CASSWEWDEQFF. The complete variable domain, with remaining parts taken from reference TRBV18 and TRBJ2-1, reads NAGVMQNPRHLVRRRGQEARLRCSPMKGHSHVYWYRQLPEEGLKFMVYLQKENIIDESGMPKERFSAEFPKEGPSILRIQQVVRGDSAAYFCASSWEWDEQFFGPGTRLTVL.

The chain carries TRBV7-9 and TRBJ2-5, with TRBD1 identical over 10 bases. The J segment lost 3 bases and the V segment lost 5 bases, leaving 3 bases of the junction unmatched. Per the germline V gene, CDR1 is SEHNR and CDR2 is FQNEAQ (reference sequence). The CDR3 consists of 14 residues. As DNA, the CDR3 is TGTGCCAGCAGCCGAGGGACAGGGGAAGAGACCCAGTACTTC. It encodes CASSRGTGEETQYF.

This clone was observed once. The chain combines TRBV18 with TRBJ1-1; 8 bases align to TRBD1. The CDR3 is 14 residues long. Germline loops: CDR1 KGHSH, CDR2 LQKENI. V trimming: 6 bases; J trimming: 3 bases; junction bases outside the gene matches: 6. CDR3 nucleotides: TGTGCCAGCTCCCCAGGGGGCTGGGACACTGAAGCTTTCTTT. This translates into CASSPGGWDTEAFF.

The chain couples TRBV6-1 to TRBJ2-3; D is ambiguous. Trimming took 5 bases from V and 4 from J, leaving 10 bases between them. There are 13 residues in the CDR3. From germline, CDR1 is MNHNS and CDR2 SASEGT. The CDR3 nucleotides read TGTGCCAGCAGTTCTCCGGTATCAGATACGCAGTATTTT. This gives the protein CASSSPVSDTQYF.

This clone was seen only a few times. V usage is TRBV5-1 and J usage is TRBJ1-2, with unresolved D. Per germline, CDR1 SGHRS and CDR2 YFSETQ. The CDR3 extends over 15 amino acids. The V gene lost 0 bases and the J gene lost 2 bases, with 11 bases spanning the gap. This CDR3 is CASSLAGLTNYGYTF. The DNA for the CDR3 is TGCGCCAGCAGCTTGGCCGGTCTTACCAACTATGGCTACACCTTC. The full variable domain, its missing parts supplied by reference TRBV5-1 and TRBJ1-2, is KAGVTQTPRYLIKTRGQQVTLSCSPISGHRSVSWYQQTPGQGLQFLFEYFSETQRNKGNFPGRFSGRQFSNSRSEMNVSTLELGDSALYLCASSLAGLTNYGYTFGSGTRLTVV.

This chain connects TRBV6-6 to TRBJ1-1; D gene ambiguous. The CDR3 loop spans 16 amino acids. The germline V gene encodes CDR1 MNHNY and CDR2 SVGAGI (reference sequence). V lost 6 bases and J lost 0, with 17 bases in between. The CDR3 bases are TGTGCCAGCAGGACTCTAAGGAGCGCCATGAACACTGAAGCTTTCTTT. Translation: CASRTLRSAMNTEAFF.

The V call is TRBV18, the J call TRBJ1-5, with D perhaps matching TRBD1 (5 bases). Trimming removed 4 bases from V and 0 bases from J, with 10 bases in between. The CDR3 is 15 amino acids. Germline lookup yields CDR1 KGHSH and CDR2 LQKENI. The CDR3 DNA sequence: TGTGCCAGCTCACTCGGAGGGGCTAGCAATCAGCCCCAGCATTTT. Translating gives CASSLGGASNQPQHF.

CDR3 nucleotide sequence: TGTGCCAGCAGTTTCGCAGCGGGAAGCTACCACGAGCAGTACTTC. Amino acid sequence: CASSFAAGSYHEQYF. The V and J genes are TRBV28 and TRBJ2-7, with 7 bases aligning to TRBD2. The CDR3 is 15 residues long. Germline V CDR1 and CDR2: MDHEN, SYDVKM. Trimming took 3 bases from V and 5 from J; bases not matched to a gene: 10.

Here the CDR3 reads CASSSRQGASYNEQFF. CDR3 nucleotide sequence: TGTGCCAGCAGCTCCAGACAGGGGGCTTCCTACAATGAGCAGTTCTTC. The rearrangement joins TRBV7-8 to TRBJ2-1, with 10 nucleotides matching TRBD1. Germline CDR1 reads SGHVS; CDR2 reads FQNEAQ. V dropped 4 bases and J dropped 1; count of bases not matched to a gene: 4. This CDR3 comprises 16 residues.

The chain combines TRBV11-2 with TRBJ2-1, with D possibly matching TRBD2 (6 bases). The CDR3 is 14 amino acids. CDR1 is SGHAT, CDR2 FQNNGV, per germline. The ends were cut back, 4 bases at V and 3 bases at J, with 10 bases in the middle. The CDR3 here is CASSSGVGYNEQFF. The CDR3 DNA is TGTGCCAGCAGCTCGGGAGTTGGCTACAATGAGCAGTTCTTC.

This clone was seen a few times. This rearrangement joins TRBV7-9 to TRBJ2-5; TRBD2 agrees at 11 bases. The germline CDR1 and CDR2 sequences are SEHNR and FQNEAQ (reference sequence). The CDR3 has 15 amino acids. With V trimmed by 5 bases and J by 2 bases, 4 bases remained unmatched. CDR3 residues: CASSVGLAGQETQYF. As DNA, the CDR3 is TGTGCCAGCAGCGTAGGACTAGCGGGTCAAGAGACCCAGTACTTC. The full variable domain, with the rest looked up from reference TRBV7-9 and TRBJ2-5, is DTGVSQNPRHKITKRGQNVTFRCDPISEHNRLYWYRQTLGQGPEFLTYFQNEAQLEKSRLLSDRFSAERPKGSFSTLEIQRTEQGDSAMYLCASSVGLAGQETQYFGPGTRLLVL.

The V and J genes are TRBV6-6 and TRBJ2-1; D not resolved. V gave up 5 bases and J gave up 3 bases, with 5 bases separating them. The length of the CDR3 is 12 residues. Per the germline V gene, CDR1 is MNHNY and CDR2 is SVGAGI (reference sequence). The CDR3 region has the DNA TGTGCCAGCAGTACCGGCTACAATGAGCAGTTCTTC. Protein product: CASSTGYNEQFF.

The chain combines TRBV5-1 with TRBJ2-2; unclear D gene. Trimming cost V 7 bases and J 0 bases, with 13 bases left between them. The CDR3 extends over 15 amino acids. Germline V CDR1 and CDR2: SGHRS, YFSETQ. CDR3 amino acids: CASGLRPTNTGELFF. CDR3 DNA sequence: TGCGCCAGCGGGCTCCGACCGACGAACACCGGGGAGCTGTTTTTT.

The chain has TRBV5-1 and TRBJ2-5; 8 positions agree with TRBD1. V gave up 2 bases and J gave up 5 bases; unmatched junction bases: 8. Germline V lookup: CDR1 SGHRS, CDR2 YFSETQ. This CDR3 spans 15 amino acids. The CDR3 loop is CASSLGSTGAETQYF. The CDR3, as DNA: TGCGCCAGCAGCTTAGGATCGACAGGGGCGGAGACCCAGTACTTC.

The rearrangement uses TRBV7-3 and TRBJ2-2, with D perhaps TRBD1 (6 bases). The V end lost 5 bases, the J end lost 2 bases, and 12 bases lay between the germline ends. The CDR3 runs 15 residues. Germline V gene data show CDR1 as SGHTA and CDR2 as FQGTGA. The CDR3 sequence is CASSPLTGNTGELFF. The CDR3, as DNA: TGTGCCAGCAGCCCGCTGACAGGAAACACCGGGGAGCTGTTTTTT.

This clone was observed a handful of times. The chain combines TRBV4-2 with TRBJ2-1; the match to TRBD2 covers 9 bases. The CDR3 loop spans 17 amino acids. Germline CDR1 LGHNA, CDR2 YNFKEQ. Unmatched junction bases numbered 10, after V lost 0 bases and J lost 7 bases. The CDR3 reads CASSQDQASGNFNEQFF. The CDR3, as DNA: TGTGCCAGCAGCCAAGATCAAGCTAGCGGGAATTTTAATGAGCAGTTCTTC.

The V gene is TRBV29-1, the J gene TRBJ2-1, with TRBD1 matching over 11 bases. Germline V CDR1 and CDR2: SQVTM, ANQGSEA. The CDR3 sequence is 14 residues long. The ends lost 3 bases at V and 4 bases at J; junction bases unmatched: 2. The CDR3 here is CSVDGTGGYNEQFF. The DNA for the CDR3 is TGCAGCGTTGACGGGACAGGGGGTTACAATGAGCAGTTCTTC.

This chain uses TRBV6-1 with TRBJ2-7, with D uncertain. CDR1 and CDR2 from the germline V gene are MNHNS and SASEGT. This CDR3 is 12 amino acids long. With 6 bases removed from V and 3 bases from J, the gap between germline ends came to 9 bases. CDR3: CASSLQSYEQYF. As DNA, the CDR3 is TGTGCCAGCAGCCTACAGAGCTACGAGCAGTACTTC.

This clone appeared a few times. The rearrangement uses TRBV29-1 and TRBJ1-2; maybe TRBD1 (6 bases). Looked up from germline, CDR1 is SQVTM and CDR2 is ANQGSEA. This CDR3 has 14 residues. The V and J ends lost 6 bases and 0 bases respectively, with 14 bases between them. CDR3 amino acids: CSVHGTRSNYGYTF. DNA of the CDR3: TGCAGCGTCCACGGGACACGCTCTAACTATGGCTACACCTTC.

This sequence joins TRBV18 and TRBJ2-5; possible D gene TRBD1, 7 bases. This CDR3 is built from 12 residues. The V gene lost 3 bases and the J gene lost 11 bases, with 13 bases spanning the gap. Germline lookup yields CDR1 KGHSH and CDR2 LQKENI. CDR3: CASSPQGGEQYF. The CDR3 nucleotides read TGTGCCAGCTCACCGCAGGGGGGAGAGCAGTACTTC.

The chain links TRBV5-1 to TRBJ2-5, with D perhaps matching TRBD1 (7 bases). The CDR3 runs 14 residues. Trimming pared 4 bases from V and 0 bases from J, leaving 10 bases between. CDR1 and CDR2 (germline): SGHRS, YFSETQ. CDR3 sequence (DNA): TGCGCCAGCAGCGGCGGGACAGACCAAGAGACCCAGTACTTC. Amino acids: CASSGGTDQETQYF.

Written as DNA, the CDR3 is TGTGCCAGCAGTCCGAGCGGGACCCCCTACAATGAGCAGTTCTTC. It is translated as CASSPSGTPYNEQFF. V is TRBV12-1 and J is TRBJ2-1; the D call TRBD2 from the table was never checked on the DNA. TRBV12-1 is assigned pseudogene status. This CDR3 contains 15 residues.

This clone turned up a few times. J is TRBJ2-3 and V is TRBV29-1; D not resolved. The length of the CDR3 is 13 residues. Germline V gene sequence: CDR1 SQVTM, CDR2 ANQGSEA. Trimming took 3 bases from V and 2 from J, leaving 9 bases between them. CDR3 protein: CSVDYTTTDTQYF. CDR3 DNA sequence: TGCAGCGTTGATTACACCACCACAGATACGCAGTATTTT.

As concerns this clone: The junction departs from germline at one end; a sequencing error may be responsible. The J gene is TRBJ2-7, the V gene TRBV7-2, with TRBD1 identical over 9 bases. From germline, CDR1 is SGHTA and CDR2 FQGNSA. This CDR3 is 14 amino acids long. In nucleotides, the CDR3 is TGTGCCAGCAGCTCGGGACAGGGCTCCCACGAGCAGTACTTC. Protein product: CASSSGQGSHEQYF.

The chain carries TRBV7-2 and TRBJ1-4; D might be TRBD1 (5 bases). CDR3 size: 13 residues. CDR1 is SGHTA and CDR2 is FQGNSA in the germline V gene. Trimming took 5 bases from V and 8 from J, leaving 12 bases between them. The CDR3 sequence is CASSAGLREKLFF. The CDR3 bases are TGTGCCAGCAGCGCAGGGCTGCGGGAAAAACTGTTTTTT.